The T cell receptor beta chain described here comes from a study of T-cell reconstitution after alpha-beta-depleted transplantation in children. Study outcomes and limitations: Approximately two months post-transplant, alpha-beta T cells reportedly originated from several hundred expanded graft clones. Newly generated T cells supplied most T-cell counts and diversity one year post-transplant.

Using unique molecular identifiers, the investigators prepared the TCRbeta library. TCRdb independently ran MiXCR on the PCR reads; one entry per CDR3 protein. The sample lists 450,000 to 600,000 distinct CDR3 sequences; roughly 10% were seen once. Of note for this clonotype: Its antigen remains unidentified.

This CDR3 contains 14 residues. The V end was cut by 2 bases, the J end by 4 bases, with 11 bases between. Per the germline V gene, CDR1 is MNHEY and CDR2 is SVGAGI. This specimen was PBMCs, taken before TCRalphabeta/CD19-depleted stem cell transplant. This receptor was taken from a child aged 2 to 15 with inherited bone marrow failure, due to receive a stem cell transplant. This rearrangement joins TRBV6-5 to TRBJ1-1; TRBD1 is a possible D gene (6 bases). CDR3 amino acids: CASSYSQGFTEAFF. The CDR3 DNA reads as TGTGCCAGCAGTTACAGCCAGGGGTTCACTGAAGCTTTCTTT.